This T cell receptor beta chain emerged from a study of cytomegalovirus exposure and HLA in healthy donors. Study as a whole: In a later analysis, it was reported that the approximately 110 validation repertoires had been produced on the same platform as the 666 repertoires belonging to the first cohort.

For this clone: Antigen: not known.

This CDR3 comprises 14 residues. V was shortened by 3 bases and J by 3 bases, with 11 bases between the two germline ends. Germline CDR1 LNHNV, CDR2 YYDKDF (reference sequence). Clones were sequenced by immunoSEQ multiplex PCR, and TCRdb holds only the in-frame ones, with some missing. The data hold approximately 100,000 clones, with about 83% observed a single time. Study-level results: Cytomegalovirus-associated status was assigned to more than 150 TCR beta chains. Reports indicated that the classifier achieved high specificity and sensitivity in diagnosing cytomegalovirus status. For most TCR sequences rarity was the rule, although some public TCRs occurred in many donors.

The source of this sequence is a young woman in good health and CMV-seronegative. This sequence joins TRBV15 and TRBJ1-2; D is perhaps TRBD1 (5 bases). The sequenced sample consisted of PBMCs. This chain's CDR3 is CATSSPGAYYGYTF. CDR3 nucleotides: TGTGCCACCAGCAGCCCTGGGGCTTACTATGGCTACACCTTC.